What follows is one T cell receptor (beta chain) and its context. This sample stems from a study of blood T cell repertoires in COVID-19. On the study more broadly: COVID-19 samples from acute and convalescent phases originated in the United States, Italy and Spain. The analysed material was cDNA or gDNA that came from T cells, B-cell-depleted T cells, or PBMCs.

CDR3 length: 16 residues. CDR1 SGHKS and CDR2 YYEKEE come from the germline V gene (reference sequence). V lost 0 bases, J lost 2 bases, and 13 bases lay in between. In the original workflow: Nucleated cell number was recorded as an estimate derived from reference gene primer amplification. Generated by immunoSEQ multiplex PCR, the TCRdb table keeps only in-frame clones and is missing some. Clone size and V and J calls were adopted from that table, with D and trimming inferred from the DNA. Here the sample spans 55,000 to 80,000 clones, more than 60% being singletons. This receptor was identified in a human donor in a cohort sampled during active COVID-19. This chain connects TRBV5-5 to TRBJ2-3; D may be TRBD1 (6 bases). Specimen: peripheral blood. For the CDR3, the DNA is TGTGCCAGCAGCTTGGCCTGGGGGCGCCCCACAGATACGCAGTATTTT. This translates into CASSLAWGRPTDTQYF.